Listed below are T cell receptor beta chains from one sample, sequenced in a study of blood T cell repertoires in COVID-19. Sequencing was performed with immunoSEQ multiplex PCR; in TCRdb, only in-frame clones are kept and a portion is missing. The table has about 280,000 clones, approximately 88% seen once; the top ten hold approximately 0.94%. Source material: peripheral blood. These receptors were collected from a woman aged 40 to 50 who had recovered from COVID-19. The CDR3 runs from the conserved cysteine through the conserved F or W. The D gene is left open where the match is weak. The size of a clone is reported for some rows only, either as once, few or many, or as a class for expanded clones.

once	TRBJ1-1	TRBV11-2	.	TGTGCCAGCAGCGCGTCTCGGAACACTGAAGCTTTCTTT	CASSASRNTEAFF
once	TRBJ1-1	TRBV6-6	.	TGTGCCAGCAACCAGCTTTGGGGGCTTTTTGCTGAAGCTTTCTTT	CASNQLWGLFAEAFF
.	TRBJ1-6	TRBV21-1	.	TGTGCCAGCCCCCGGGACAGTGAATTCTATAATTCACCCCTCCACTTT	CASPRDSEFYNSPLHF
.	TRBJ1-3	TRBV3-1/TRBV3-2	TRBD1	TGTGCCAGCTCAGGGGGGAGATCCTCTGGAAACACCATATATTTT	CASSGGRSSGNTIYF
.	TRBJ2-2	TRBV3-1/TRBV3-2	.	TGTGCCACCTCGTCAGGGGCCGGGGAGCTGTTTTTT	CATSSGAGELFF
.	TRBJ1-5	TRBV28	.	TGTGCCAGCAGTTTCCAGGGTTATAGCAATCAGCCCCAGCATTTT	CASSFQGYSNQPQHF
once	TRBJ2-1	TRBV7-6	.	TGTGCCAGCAGCCCCGATAGTGTGGCGGGACGGTACAATGAGCAGTTCTTC	CASSPDSVAGRYNEQFF
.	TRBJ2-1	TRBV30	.	TGTGCCTGGACCCCCGGGGGCAATGAGCAGTTCTTC	CAWTPGGNEQFF
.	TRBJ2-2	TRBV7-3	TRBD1	TGTGCCAGCAGCTCGACAGGGGGCGCGTCCGGCGGGGAGCTGTTTTTT	CASSSTGGASGGELFF
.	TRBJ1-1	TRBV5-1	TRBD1	TGCGCCAGCAGCTTGACAGGGGAGGCCACTGAAGCTTTCTTT	CASSLTGEATEAFF
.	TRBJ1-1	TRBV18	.	TGTGCCAGCTCACCACGCGAGCAGGGAGGTGGGACTGAAGCTTTCTTT	CASSPREQGGGTEAFF
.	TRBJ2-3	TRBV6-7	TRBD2	TGTGCCAGCAGTTACGCCGGCGGGAGGGCAGGGGATACGCAGTATTTT	CASSYAGGRAGDTQYF
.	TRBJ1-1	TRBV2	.	TGTGCCAGCAGTGGGGCAGCGAACACTGAAGCTTTCTTT	CASSGAANTEAFF
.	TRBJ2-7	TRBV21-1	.	TGTGCCAGCACCCTCGGCCGGGACAGGGATCCATACGAGCAGTACTTC	CASTLGRDRDPYEQYF
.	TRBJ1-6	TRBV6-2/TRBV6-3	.	TGTGCCAGCAGTTATCAGGGGTCCTATTCACCCCTCCACTTT	CASSYQGSYSPLHF
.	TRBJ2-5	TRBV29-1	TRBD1	TGCAGCGTGCGGACAGGTGCCGAGACCCAGTACTTC	CSVRTGAETQYF
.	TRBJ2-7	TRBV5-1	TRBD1	TGCGCCAGCAGACGCGGGGGACAGGGTGGACGGGACGAGCAGTACTTC	CASRRGGQGGRDEQYF
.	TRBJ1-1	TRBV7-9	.	TGTGCCAGCAGCCCTCAGTGGGCAGGGGCCTTGAACACTGAAGCTTTCTTT	CASSPQWAGALNTEAFF
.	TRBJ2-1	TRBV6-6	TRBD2	TGTGCCAGCAGTCCCGCGGGGTTCTTGCGGGGGAGCTCCTACAATGAGCAGTTCTTC	CASSPAGFLRGSSYNEQFF
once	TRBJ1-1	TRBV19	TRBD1	TGTGCCAGTAGTACCGGACAGGGTTGGACTGAAGCTTTCTTT	CASSTGQGWTEAFF
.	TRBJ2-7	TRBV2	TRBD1	TGTGCCAGCAGAACGACAGGGTTTACCTACGAGCAGTACTTC	CASRTTGFTYEQYF
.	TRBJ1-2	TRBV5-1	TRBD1	TGCGCCAGCAGCTTGCAGGAGAGGACAGGGAGTTCTAGGGGCTACACCTTC	CASSLQERTGSSRGYTF
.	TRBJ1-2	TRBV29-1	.	TGCAGCGTTGAGGTGGGGCCTAACTATGGCTACACCTTC	CSVEVGPNYGYTF
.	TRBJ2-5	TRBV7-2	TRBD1	TGTGCCAGCAGCTCCCGGGACAGACCGCAAGAGACCCAGTACTTC	CASSSRDRPQETQYF
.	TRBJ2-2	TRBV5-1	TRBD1	TGCGCCAGCAGCCCCACCCTCCAGGGGGCAGGCACCGGGGAGCTGTTTTTT	CASSPTLQGAGTGELFF
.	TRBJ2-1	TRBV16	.	TGTGCCAGCAGCCAAAGGCGGGATGCCTACAATGAGCAGTTCTTC	CASSQRRDAYNEQFF
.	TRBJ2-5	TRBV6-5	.	TGTGCCAGCAGTTACTCCGGACAGCCTCAAGAGACCCAGTACTTC	CASSYSGQPQETQYF
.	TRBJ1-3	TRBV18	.	TGTGCCAGCTCCCTCCGACAGGCTGACTCTGGAAACACCATATATTTT	CASSLRQADSGNTIYF
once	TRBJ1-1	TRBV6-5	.	TGTGCCAGCAGTTACTTTCAGGATGACACTGAAGCTTTCTTT	CASSYFQDDTEAFF
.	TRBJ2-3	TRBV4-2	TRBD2	TGTGCCAGCAGCCAAGATAGGCGGGAGGGGGATACGCAGTATTTT	CASSQDRREGDTQYF
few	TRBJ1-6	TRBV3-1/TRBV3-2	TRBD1	TGTGCCAGCAGCCAAATGGGACAGGGGTTGAAAGAACCCCTCCACTTT	CASSQMGQGLKEPLHF
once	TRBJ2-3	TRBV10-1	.	TGCGCCAGTTCGCCGGGCGGGAGCACAGATACGCAGTATTTT	CASSPGGSTDTQYF
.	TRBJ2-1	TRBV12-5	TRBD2	TGTGCTAGTGGTTTTGGTTTGGGAGGGTCGAGCGAGCAGTTCTTC	CASGFGLGGSSEQFF
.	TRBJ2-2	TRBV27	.	TGTGCCAGCAGTTTCTCCACCGGGGAGCTGTTTTTT	CASSFSTGELFF
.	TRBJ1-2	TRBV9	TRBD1	TGTGCCAGCAGCGCAGGACAGGTCGCGGGCTACACCTTC	CASSAGQVAGYTF
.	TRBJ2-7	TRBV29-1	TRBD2	TGCAGCGCCCTAGCGGGAGAGTACGAGCAGTACTTC	CSALAGEYEQYF
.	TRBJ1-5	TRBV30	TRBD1	TGTGCCTGGAGTGTGTCAGGGGGCGGCAATCAGCCCCAGCATTTT	CAWSVSGGGNQPQHF
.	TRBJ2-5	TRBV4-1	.	TGCGCCAGCAGCCAAGATACAGGCCGGGGGACGGGAGCACTCACAGAGACCCAGTACTTC	CASSQDTGRGTGALTETQYF
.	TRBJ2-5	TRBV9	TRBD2	TGTGCCAGCAGCGTAGCTGGGCGGGAGGGTTTGGAGACCCAGTACTTC	CASSVAGREGLETQYF
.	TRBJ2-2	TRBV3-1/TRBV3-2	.	TGTGCCAGCAGCCAAGATCCCAGCGGGGAGGGGGCCGGGGAGCTGTTTTTT	CASSQDPSGEGAGELFF
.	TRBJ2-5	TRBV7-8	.	TGTGCCAGCAGCTTAGTGGGGGGGGCGGAGACCCAGTACTTC	CASSLVGGAETQYF
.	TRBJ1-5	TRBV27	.	TGTGCCAGCACCCCGACTGGGGGCGCGAACAATCAGCCCCAGCATTTT	CASTPTGGANNQPQHF
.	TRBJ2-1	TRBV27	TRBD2	TGTGCCAGCAGTTTTCAGCCTCTAGCGGGAGGGGAAAATACCTACAATGAGCAGTTCTTC	CASSFQPLAGGENTYNEQFF
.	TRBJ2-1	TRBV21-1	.	TGTGCCAGCAGCAAAGGACAGATCTCCTACAATGAGCAGTTCTTC	CASSKGQISYNEQFF
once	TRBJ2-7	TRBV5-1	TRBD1	TGCGCCAGCAGCCCGGGACAGGGGAGCGACGAGCAGTACTTC	CASSPGQGSDEQYF
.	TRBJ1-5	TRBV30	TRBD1	TGTGCCGCGTCCTCCGGACAGGGCATGTGGCAGCCCCAGCATTTT	CAASSGQGMWQPQHF
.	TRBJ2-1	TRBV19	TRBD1	TGTGCCAGTAGTACGGACAGGGGTAGTGCTGAGCAGTTCTTC	CASSTDRGSAEQFF
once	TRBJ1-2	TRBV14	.	TGTGCCAGCAGCCTAAGCGGGGGTGGCTACACCTTC	CASSLSGGGYTF
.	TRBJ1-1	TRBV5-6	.	TGTGCCAGCAGCAGCTACGGGGTGAACACTGAAGCTTTCTTT	CASSSYGVNTEAFF
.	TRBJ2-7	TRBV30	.	TGTGCCTGGAGTGTACGGCTTACCTCCACGACTTACGAGCAGTACTTC	CAWSVRLTSTTYEQYF
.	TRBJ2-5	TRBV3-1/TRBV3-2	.	TGTGCCAGCAGCTTCAGGGTTCGCCAGGAGACCCAGTACTTC	CASSFRVRQETQYF